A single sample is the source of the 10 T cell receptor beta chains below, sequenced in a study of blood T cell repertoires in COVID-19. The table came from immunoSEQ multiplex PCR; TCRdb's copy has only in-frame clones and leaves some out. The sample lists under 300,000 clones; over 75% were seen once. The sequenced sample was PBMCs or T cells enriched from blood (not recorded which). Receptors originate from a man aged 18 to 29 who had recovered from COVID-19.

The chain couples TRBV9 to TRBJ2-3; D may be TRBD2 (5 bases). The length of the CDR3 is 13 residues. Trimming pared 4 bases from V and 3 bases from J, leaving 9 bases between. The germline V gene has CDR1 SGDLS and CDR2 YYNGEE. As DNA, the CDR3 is TGTGCCAGCAGCCCCCGGACTACAGATACGCAGTATTTT. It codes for CASSPRTTDTQYF. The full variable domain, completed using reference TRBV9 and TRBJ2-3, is DSGVTQTPKHLITATGQRVTLRCSPRSGDLSVYWYQQSLDQGLQFLIQYYNGEERAKGNILERFSAQQFPDLHSELNLSSLELGDSALYFCASSPRTTDTQYFGPGTRLTVL.

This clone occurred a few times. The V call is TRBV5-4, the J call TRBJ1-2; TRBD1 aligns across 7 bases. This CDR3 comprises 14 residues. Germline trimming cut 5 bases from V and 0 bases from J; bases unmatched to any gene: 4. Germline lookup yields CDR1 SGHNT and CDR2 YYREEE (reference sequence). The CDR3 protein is CASSLGQPNYGYTF. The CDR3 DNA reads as TGTGCCAGCAGTCTGGGACAGCCTAACTATGGCTACACCTTC.

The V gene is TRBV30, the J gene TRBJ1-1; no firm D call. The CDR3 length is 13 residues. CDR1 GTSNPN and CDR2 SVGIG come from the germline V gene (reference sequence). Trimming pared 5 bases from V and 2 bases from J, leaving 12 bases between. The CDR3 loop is CAWSQDSNTEAFF. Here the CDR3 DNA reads TGTGCCTGGTCCCAAGATAGTAACACTGAAGCTTTCTTT.

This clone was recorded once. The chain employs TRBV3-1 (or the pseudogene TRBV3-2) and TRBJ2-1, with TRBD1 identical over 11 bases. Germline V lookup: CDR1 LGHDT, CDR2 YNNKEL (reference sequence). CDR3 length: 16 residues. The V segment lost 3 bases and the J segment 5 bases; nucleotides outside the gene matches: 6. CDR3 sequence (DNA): TGTGCCAGCAGCCAGGTAATGGGACAGGGGGACAATGAGCAGTTCTTC. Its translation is CASSQVMGQGDNEQFF.

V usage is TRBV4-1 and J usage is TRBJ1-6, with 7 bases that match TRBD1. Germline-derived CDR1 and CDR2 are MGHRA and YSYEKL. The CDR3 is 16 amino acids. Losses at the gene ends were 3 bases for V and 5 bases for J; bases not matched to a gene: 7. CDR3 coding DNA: TGCGCCAGCAGCCAGCTGGACAGGATAAATAATTCACCCCTCCACTTT. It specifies CASSQLDRINNSPLHF.

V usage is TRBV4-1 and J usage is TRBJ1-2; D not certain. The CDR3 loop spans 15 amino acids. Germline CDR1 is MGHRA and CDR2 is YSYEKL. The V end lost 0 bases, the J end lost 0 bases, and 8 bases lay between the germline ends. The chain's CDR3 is CASSQEEGSNYGYTF. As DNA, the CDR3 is TGCGCCAGCAGCCAAGAAGAGGGTTCTAACTATGGCTACACCTTC.

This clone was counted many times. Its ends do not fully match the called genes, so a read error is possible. The CDR3: CASRFGLADIYEQYF. The CDR3 DNA reads as TGTGCCAGCCGCTTTGGGCTAGCCGATATCTACGAGCAGTACTTC. This chain uses TRBV5-4 with TRBJ2-7; possible D gene TRBD2, 5 bases. This CDR3 contains 15 residues. The germline CDR1 and CDR2 sequences are SGHNT and YYREEE (reference sequence).

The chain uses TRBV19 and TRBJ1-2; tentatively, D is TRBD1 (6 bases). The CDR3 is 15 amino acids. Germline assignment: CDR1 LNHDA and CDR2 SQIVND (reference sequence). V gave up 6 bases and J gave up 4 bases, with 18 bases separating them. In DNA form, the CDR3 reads TGTGCCAGTAGCATAATGGATGGGGGCTCCTATGGCTACACCTTC. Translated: CASSIMDGGSYGYTF.

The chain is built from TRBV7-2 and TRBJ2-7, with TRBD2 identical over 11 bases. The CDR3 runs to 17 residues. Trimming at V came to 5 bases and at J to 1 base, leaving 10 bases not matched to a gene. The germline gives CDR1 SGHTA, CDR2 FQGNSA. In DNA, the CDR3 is TGTGCCAGCAGCCCGGGGACTAGCGGAAACGTTTCCTACGAGCAGTACTTC. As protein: CASSPGTSGNVSYEQYF.

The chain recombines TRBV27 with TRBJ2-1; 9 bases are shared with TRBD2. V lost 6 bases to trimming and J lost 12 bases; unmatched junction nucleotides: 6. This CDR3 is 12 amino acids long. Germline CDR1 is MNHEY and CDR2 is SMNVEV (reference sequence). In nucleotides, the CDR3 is TGTGCCAGCAGCTCGGCGGGAGGGAGGCAGTTCTTC. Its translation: CASSSAGGRQFF.